This passage covers 28 T cell receptor beta chains from one sample sequenced in a study of breast tumors, draining lymph nodes, adjacent tissues (dated by TCRdb to the mid-2010s). Lymph node samples were obtained from the axillary draining lymph nodes of breast cancer patients. To prepare the library, multiplex PCR was applied. TCRdb lists the instrument as Illumina HiSeq 2000. TCRdb ran its own pipeline on the public reads, namely fastp trimming at Q25 and MiXCR clone calling, and kept in-frame beta chains. Each record represents a unique CDR3 protein, reported with the most common genes and DNA among its rows. The sample table holds about 270,000 distinct CDR3 sequences, of which under 35% were seen once. About 1% of the sample is held by the ten biggest clonotypes. Sequences were obtained from axillary lymph node tissue. The origin of the receptors is a female donor with breast cancer. Some clones in this sample may be carry-over from other donors' samples.

The rearrangement links TRBV27 to TRBJ1-2; D is unresolved. The CDR3 is 16 residues long. CDR1 and CDR2 (germline): MNHEY, SMNVEV (reference sequence). The V end was cut by 2 bases, the J end by 7 bases, with 20 bases between. The CDR3 sequence is CASSLNFRGSLAGYTF. CDR3 sequence (DNA): TGTGCCAGCAGTTTAAATTTTCGGGGAAGTTTGGCTGGCTACACCTTC.

There are many counts of this clonotype. Here the CDR3 reads CAIGDPGLAGGNEQFF. CDR3 bases: TGTGCCATCGGCGATCCTGGACTAGCGGGAGGTAATGAGCAGTTCTTC. The V and J genes are TRBV10-3 and TRBJ2-1; the match to TRBD2 covers 14 bases. The CDR3 contains 16 residues. Trimming took 8 bases from V and 7 from J; bases not matched to a gene: 10. Germline CDR1 reads ENHRY; CDR2 reads SYGVKD.

V and J are TRBV28 and TRBJ2-5, with D perhaps assigned TRBD1 or TRBD2 (5 bases each). V was trimmed by 6 bases and J by 0 bases, leaving 14 bases between them. This CDR3 region has 15 residues. Looked up from germline, CDR1 is MDHEN and CDR2 is SYDVKM. CDR3 nucleotides: TGTGCCAGCAGGGCCCGGGACGCCTACCAAGAGACCCAGTACTTC. It specifies CASRARDAYQETQYF.

This clonotype was recorded many times. The chain combines TRBV19 with TRBJ2-2; D remains ambiguous. The V gene's germline CDR1 is LNHDA and CDR2 SQIVND (reference sequence). Trimming took off 1 base at V and 0 bases at J, with 9 bases between the two ends. The CDR3 consists of 16 residues. CDR3 amino acids: CASSIAGGANTGELFF. The CDR3 DNA reads as TGTGCCAGTAGTATAGCTGGTGGGGCGAACACCGGGGAGCTGTTTTTT.

This clonotype was seen many times. This chain joins TRBV10-3 and TRBJ2-5; 7 bases fit TRBD1. The trim removed 6 bases at V and 1 base at J, leaving 5 bases unmatched. Germline V gives CDR1 ENHRY, CDR2 SYGVKD. This CDR3 comprises 14 residues. In DNA, the CDR3 is TGTGCCATCAGAGACGACAGGGCCCAAGAGACCCAGTACTTC. Translating gives CAIRDDRAQETQYF.

V and J are TRBV5-1 and TRBJ1-6; TRBD1 agrees at 9 bases. The CDR3 consists of 15 residues. The trim removed 1 base at V and 9 bases at J, leaving 5 bases unmatched. Per germline, CDR1 SGHRS and CDR2 YFSETQ. CDR3 residues: CASSLTGQGSSPLHF. As DNA, the CDR3 is TGCGCCAGCAGCTTGACGGGACAGGGTAGTTCACCCCTCCACTTT.

This clonotype has a count of ten or more. This chain links TRBV12-3 or TRBV12-4 with TRBJ1-4, with D uncertain. V lost 2 bases to trimming and J lost 7 bases, with 17 bases between them. The CDR3 is 16 residues long. CDR3 bases: TGTGCCAGCAGTTTACGGCTCCCGGGGAGAGGTGAAAAACTGTTTTTT. This codes for CASSLRLPGRGEKLFF.

V usage is TRBV20-1 and J usage is TRBJ1-1, with D unresolved. Per germline, CDR1 DFQATT and CDR2 SNEGSKA (reference sequence). CDR3 length: 11 residues. Trimming removed 3 bases from V and 5 bases from J, with 7 bases in between. CDR3 sequence (DNA): TGCAGTGCTAGTGAGGGAACTGAAGCTTTCTTT. Translated, it gives CSASEGTEAFF.

With respect to this clonotype: Given a much more abundant clone one base away, this may be a read error. This chain connects TRBV12-5 to TRBJ2-7, with D uncertain. The germline V and J ends were trimmed by 3 bases and 5 bases, with 17 bases remaining between them. Germline V gene data show CDR1 as LGHNT and CDR2 as FRNRAP. The CDR3 is made up of 15 amino acids. CDR3 sequence: CASGFVLPGGDEQYF. The CDR3 bases are TGTGCTAGTGGTTTCGTACTTCCAGGTGGCGACGAGCAGTACTTC.

This clonotype was observed many times. The rearrangement uses TRBV7-9 and TRBJ1-2; D might be TRBD1 (6 bases). Germline lookup yields CDR1 SEHNR and CDR2 FQNEAQ (reference sequence). This CDR3 region has 11 residues. The V and J ends lost 5 bases and 10 bases respectively, with 11 bases between them. DNA of the CDR3: TGTGCCAGCAGCCCACAGGGAGTCTACACCTTC. Translating it yields CASSPQGVYTF.

This clonotype was found once. The V call is TRBV5-1, the J call TRBJ1-1; 7 bases line up with TRBD1. The germline V gene has CDR1 SGHRS and CDR2 YFSETQ. V shed 0 bases and J 0 bases; nucleotides not matched to a gene: 5. This CDR3 comprises 16 residues. CDR3 sequence (DNA): TGCGCCAGCAGCTTGGAGGGACAGTACATGAACACTGAAGCTTTCTTT. It codes for CASSLEGQYMNTEAFF.

This chain joins TRBV14 and TRBJ2-5, with D hard to call. The CDR3 totals 16 residues. Trimming stripped 1 base from V and 5 bases from J, with 17 bases between. Germline V CDR1 and CDR2: SGHDN, FVKESK. CDR3 nucleotide sequence: TGTGCCAGCAGCCAAGGATTTTTAGGGCTAAAGGAGACCCAGTACTTC. This gives the protein CASSQGFLGLKETQYF.

As concerns this clonotype: A much larger clonotype is one base distant, so this may be a read error. The gene calls are TRBV5-6 and TRBJ2-5; 10 nucleotides agree with TRBD2. The CDR3 runs to 18 residues. V shed 3 bases and J 4 bases; nucleotides not matched to a gene: 15. Germline CDR1 is SGHDT and CDR2 is YYEEEE. The CDR3 region has the DNA TGTGCCAGCAGCTCTCTCGGTACTAGCGGGGCAGGGGTAGAGACCCAGTACTTC. It specifies CASSSLGTSGAGVETQYF. Based on the CDR3 plus reference TRBV5-6 and TRBJ2-5, the full variable domain is DAGVTQSPTHLIKTRGQQVTLRCSPKSGHDTVSWYQQALGQGPQFIFQYYEEEERQRGNFPDRFSGHQFPNYSSELNVNALLLGDSALYLCASSSLGTSGAGVETQYFGPGTRLLVL.

The chain joins TRBV5-6 to TRBJ1-4; D ambiguous. Germline CDR1 SGHDT, CDR2 YYEEEE. The CDR3 has 17 amino acids. Trimming took 4 bases from V and 8 from J, leaving 24 bases between them. For the CDR3, the DNA is TGTGCCAGCAGCCATACGACTAGCGGGAGGACGTACGAAAAACTGTTTTTT. It specifies CASSHTTSGRTYEKLFF.

This clonotype was observed at least ten times. The chain has TRBV9 and TRBJ2-3; no reliable D call. The germline CDR1 and CDR2 sequences are SGDLS and YYNGEE. V shed 0 bases and J shed 0 bases, with 5 bases lying between them. The CDR3 spans 14 residues. The CDR3 spells CASSVGRSTDTQYF. CDR3 DNA: TGTGCCAGCAGCGTAGGTCGAAGCACAGATACGCAGTATTTT.

This clonotype was seen ten or more times. The chain joins TRBV20-1 to TRBJ2-7; possible D gene TRBD1, 5 bases. This CDR3 spans 13 amino acids. The germline V gene encodes CDR1 DFQATT and CDR2 SNEGSKA (reference sequence). Trimming left V 0 bases short and J 12 bases short, with 18 bases between. DNA for the CDR3: TGCAGTGCTAGAGACAGGGAAAACAAACTTTCGTACTTC. Protein sequence: CSARDRENKLSYF.

This clonotype came up many times. This chain uses TRBV18 with TRBJ1-2; TRBD1 might be the D (6 bases). V was shortened by 3 bases and J by 8 bases, with 13 bases between the two germline ends. The germline CDR1 and CDR2 sequences are KGHSH and LQKENI. CDR3 length: 13 amino acids. CDR3 region: CASSPYRTVGYTF. The DNA of the CDR3 is TGTGCCAGCTCACCTTACCGGACAGTCGGCTACACCTTC.

This clonotype was seen repeatedly, ten times or more. One end of the junction does not line up with germline, which may come from a read error. This chain links TRBV7-3 with TRBJ2-1; D unresolved. The CDR3 loop spans 10 amino acids. Per germline, CDR1 SGHTA and CDR2 FQGTGA. Written as DNA, the CDR3 is TGTGCCAGCAGCTACCTAACGTCCAATTTC. Its protein product is CASSYLTSNF.

In regard to this clonotype: Because the CDR3 is missing its conserved closing phenylalanine or tryptophan, this is likely a read error. This chain links TRBV19 with TRBJ2-7; 11 bases map to TRBD2. The germline V gene encodes CDR1 LNHDA and CDR2 SQIVND (reference sequence). The CDR3 is made up of 15 amino acids. The V segment lost 6 bases and the J segment 2 bases; nucleotides outside the gene matches: 6. The CDR3 loop is CASSLLAGETYEQYL. The CDR3 nucleotides read TGTGCCAGTAGCCTACTAGCGGGGGAGACCTACGAGCAGTACCTC.

In its sample, this clonotype was seen many times. J is TRBJ1-6 and V is TRBV7-3; 7 nucleotides match TRBD1. This CDR3 comprises 14 residues. Germline V CDR1 and CDR2: SGHTA, FQGTGA. J was trimmed by 10 bases and V by 4 bases; bases with no gene match: 7. CDR3 loop: CASSSRGGGSPLHF. CDR3 DNA sequence: TGTGCCAGCAGCTCCAGGGGGGGAGGGTCACCCCTCCACTTT.

At least ten counts were recorded for this clonotype. The rearrangement uses TRBV5-1 and TRBJ1-6, with 7 nucleotides matching TRBD1. This CDR3 region has 14 residues. The germline gives CDR1 SGHRS, CDR2 YFSETQ. V shed 6 bases and J 7 bases; nucleotides not matched to a gene: 7. The CDR3, as DNA: TGCGCCAGCAAATCGGGACAGCTCAATTCACCCCTCCACTTT. Its translation: CASKSGQLNSPLHF.

Points on this clonotype: This may come from a read error, since a much larger clone is one base off. The chain couples TRBV11-3 to TRBJ2-1, with a weak D call TRBD1 (6 bases). The CDR3 runs 15 residues. In germline, CDR1 is SGHNT, CDR2 YENEEA. The CDR3 protein is CANSFSGTQYNEQFF. CDR3 bases: TGTGCCAACAGCTTCTCCGGGACACAATACAATGAGCAGTTCTTC.

The genes are TRBV11-3 and TRBJ1-6; possible D gene TRBD1, 5 bases. Germline V gene data show CDR1 as SGHNT and CDR2 as YENEEA. Trimming pared 5 bases from V and 12 bases from J, leaving 20 bases between. The CDR3 has 15 amino acids. The CDR3 is CASSDPGGRRRPLHF. CDR3 nucleotides: TGTGCCAGCAGCGACCCTGGGGGACGGAGAAGACCCCTCCACTTT.

This clonotype was observed at least ten times. V usage is TRBV20-1 and J usage is TRBJ2-3; D not resolved. This CDR3 comprises 14 residues. CDR1 is DFQATT, CDR2 SNEGSKA, per germline (reference sequence). V lost 5 bases and J 1 base, leaving 13 bases between the germline ends. The CDR3 here is CSALPSGRTDTQYF. CDR3 coding DNA: TGCAGTGCTCTACCCTCAGGCCGCACAGATACGCAGTATTTT.

This clonotype was recorded many times. The chain has TRBV19 and TRBJ1-4; D is possibly TRBD1 (5 bases). The V gene's germline CDR1 is LNHDA and CDR2 SQIVND (reference sequence). The CDR3 totals 11 residues. The V end was cut by 7 bases, the J end by 6 bases, with 6 bases between. CDR3 nucleotides: TGTGCCAGTATGGGGGATGAAAAACTGTTTTTT. Its translation is CASMGDEKLFF.

The genes are TRBV19 and TRBJ1-2; 12 bases are shared with TRBD1. V lost 6 bases and J lost 4; bases outside the gene matches: 3. The CDR3 totals 14 residues. CDR1 and CDR2 (germline): LNHDA, SQIVND (reference sequence). The CDR3 region is CASRRDRGPYGYTF. Here the CDR3 DNA reads TGTGCCAGTAGGAGGGACAGGGGGCCCTATGGCTACACCTTC.

V and J are TRBV10-2 and TRBJ2-1; 9 bases are a match to TRBD2. This CDR3 is 14 amino acids long. Trimming cost V 6 bases and J 6 bases; bases outside gene matches: 6. Per the germline V gene, CDR1 is WSHSY and CDR2 is SAAADI. CDR3 residues: CASRGGLALNEQFF. The CDR3 DNA sequence: TGCGCCAGCAGAGGGGGACTAGCTCTCAATGAGCAGTTCTTC.

This clonotype appeared many times. V and J are TRBV24-1 and TRBJ2-2; tentatively, D is TRBD1 (6 bases). Trimming took 1 base from V and 4 from J, leaving 15 bases between them. CDR3 size: 17 residues. Germline V lookup: CDR1 KGHDR, CDR2 SFDVKD. In DNA, the CDR3 is TGTGCCACCAGTGATTTTGGCCGGGGACATACCACCGGGGAGCTGTTTTTT. Protein product: CATSDFGRGHTTGELFF.